This T cell receptor (beta chain) was sequenced in a study of graft-versus-host responses after intestinal transplantation. The germline V gene has CDR1 MNHEY and CDR2 SVGAGI. This CDR3 spans 14 amino acids. With 0 bases clipped from V and 7 bases from J, the junction kept 0 bases outside the gene matches. Method: immunoSEQ multiplex PCR; TCRdb's copy keeps in-frame clones and lacks some. Found here are some 22,000 clones, around 54% of them singletons; the top ten hold approximately 1%. Plated together were around 200,000 CFSE-labeled responder cells and around 200,000 irradiated, violet-dye-labeled stimulator cells. Sorted after the reaction were proliferating CFSE-low CD3+CD4+ and CD3+CD8+ responders. Whole-study findings and limits: GvH clones appeared in recipient marrow, some first in ileum or blood. Elevated graft-versus-host to host-versus-graft clonal ratios in allografts were recorded for patients with graft-donor T cell macrochimerism.

This specimen consisted of alloreactive CD4+ T cells from a mixed lymphocyte reaction culture, obtained before intestinal transplant. As to subset: CFSE-low proliferating T cells sorted from roughly six-day pre-transplant mixed lymphocyte reaction (GvH or HvG direction). This chain joins TRBV6-5 and TRBJ2-1, with TRBD2 matching 10 bases. The clonotype comes from a human patient who received an intestinal transplant. CDR3 in amino acids: CASSYSGLANEQFF. The CDR3 DNA sequence: TGTGCCAGCAGTTACTCGGGACTAGCGAATGAGCAGTTCTTC.